Listed here are 6 T cell receptor beta chains from one sample, sequenced in a study of T cell repertoires in cytomegalovirus infection. In TCRdb, the reads were re-called with MiXCR into one record per CDR3 protein. This table has hundreds of thousands of distinct CDR3 sequences, approximately 11% appearing once. Specimen: PBMCs. The receptors come from a human donor in good health (CMV status not recorded). Some clones in this sample may be carry-over from other donors' samples.

V usage is TRBV20-1 and J usage is TRBJ2-7; 9 bases agree with TRBD1. The CDR3 spans 14 residues. The J segment lost 5 bases and the V segment lost 6 bases, leaving 11 bases of the junction unmatched. CDR1 and CDR2 (germline): DFQATT, SNEGSKA (reference sequence). The CDR3 sequence is CSALTGGAGDEQYF. CDR3 DNA: TGCAGTGCCCTAACAGGGGGCGCCGGGGACGAGCAGTACTTC.

This rearrangement joins TRBV6-6 to TRBJ2-5, with a weak D call TRBD1 (5 bases). This CDR3 has 13 residues. Trimming shortened V by 2 bases and J by 1 base, and 5 bases separated the two germline ends. Germline V CDR1 and CDR2: MNHNY, SVGAGI (reference sequence). This CDR3 reads CASSYDSQETQYF. CDR3 sequence (DNA): TGTGCCAGCAGTTACGACAGCCAAGAGACCCAGTACTTC.

This clonotype was recorded many times. V and J are TRBV28 and TRBJ2-7; no firm D call. The germline CDR1 and CDR2 sequences are MDHEN and SYDVKM. This CDR3 comprises 14 residues. Trimming removed 2 bases from V and 0 bases from J, with 8 bases in between. This CDR3 reads CASSLPGLSYEQYF. CDR3 sequence (DNA): TGTGCCAGCAGTTTACCAGGCCTCTCCTACGAGCAGTACTTC.

J is TRBJ2-1 and V is TRBV9; 7 bases line up with TRBD2. With 2 bases clipped from V and 4 bases from J, the junction kept 9 bases outside the gene matches. This CDR3 has 16 residues. Looked up from germline, CDR1 is SGDLS and CDR2 is YYNGEE. Here the CDR3 DNA reads TGTGCCAGCAGCGTGGGACTACATTCCCCTTACAATGAGCAGTTCTTC. Its translation: CASSVGLHSPYNEQFF.

This clonotype was seen at least ten times. V gene TRBV20-1 combines with J gene TRBJ1-5; weak D call: TRBD1 (5 bases). Per germline, CDR1 DFQATT and CDR2 SNEGSKA (reference sequence). The CDR3 loop spans 13 amino acids. The V end was cut by 2 bases, the J end by 4 bases, with 9 bases between. CDR3: CSARRTPNQPQHF. CDR3 DNA: TGCAGTGCTAGAAGGACACCGAATCAGCCCCAGCATTTT.

This clonotype was seen many times. CDR3 in DNA: TGCAGCGGGGACGGTCTATCGGATGGCTACACCTTC. Amino acids: CSGDGLSDGYTF. The chain links TRBV29-1 to TRBJ1-2; D perhaps matches TRBD1 (5 bases). This CDR3 has 12 amino acids. Germline V gene sequence: CDR1 SQVTM, CDR2 ANQGSEA. The V end was cut by 7 bases, the J end by 6 bases, with 15 bases between. The variable domain in full, with the rest retrieved from reference TRBV29-1 and TRBJ1-2, is SAVISQKPSRDICQRGTSLTIQCQVDSQVTMMFWYRQQPGQSLTLIATANQGSEATYESGFVIDKFPISRPNLTFSTLTVSNMSPEDSSIYLCSGDGLSDGYTFGSGTRLTVV.